These 17 T cell receptor beta chains came from one sample sequenced in a study of T cell responses to AZD1222 COVID-19 vaccine. Clones were read by immunoSEQ multiplex PCR, and TCRdb kept only the in-frame ones, dropping some. Found here are around 70,000 clones, 75% to 90% of them singletons; the top ten hold more than 2%. Here the sequenced sample was peripheral blood, taken on day 0 of AZD1222 vaccination. All receptors derive from an adult in good health.

The V gene is TRBV12-3 or TRBV12-4, the J gene TRBJ2-1, with a weak D call TRBD1 (6 bases). The CDR3 is 13 amino acids. Trimming took 8 bases from V and 5 from J, leaving 13 bases between them. CDR3 coding DNA: TGTGCCAGCCAACCGGGACAAAACAATGAGCAGTTCTTC. Translation gives CASQPGQNNEQFF.

The chain links TRBV5-1 to TRBJ1-4; D may be TRBD1 (5 bases). This CDR3 region has 14 residues. Germline V gene sequence: CDR1 SGHRS, CDR2 YFSETQ. Trimming cost V 0 bases and J 7 bases, with 10 bases left between them. The CDR3 DNA is TGCGCCAGCAGCTTGGGACAGAGTGGTGAAAAACTGTTTTTT. Translated: CASSLGQSGEKLFF.

As DNA, the CDR3 is TGCGCCAGCAGCTTAAATCGACAGGGGAATAATTCACCCCTCCACTTT. This sequence encodes CASSLNRQGNNSPLHF. The chain joins TRBV5-1 to TRBJ1-6, with 8 bases matching TRBD1. The CDR3 covers 16 residues. Germline-derived CDR1 and CDR2 are SGHRS and YFSETQ. With 2 bases clipped from V and 5 bases from J, the junction kept 6 bases outside the gene matches.

V usage is TRBV30 and J usage is TRBJ2-7; 11 nucleotides match TRBD2. Germline CDR1 and CDR2: GTSNPN and SVGIG (reference sequence). The junction had 5 bases not matched to a gene; V was cut back by 0 bases and J by 7 bases. The CDR3 runs 14 residues. DNA of the CDR3: TGTGCCTGGAGTGTGGGACTAGCGGAGGGAGAGCAGTACTTC. It translates to CAWSVGLAEGEQYF.

The chain couples TRBV5-1 to TRBJ2-3; D is unclear. The CDR3 has 15 residues. V shed 3 bases and J shed 1 base, with 12 bases lying between them. CDR1 is SGHRS and CDR2 is YFSETQ in the germline V gene. DNA for the CDR3: TGCGCCAGCAGCTCTGAATGGGCGGGCACAGATACGCAGTATTTT. As protein: CASSSEWAGTDTQYF.

This clone turned up a few times. The sample holds other DNA sequences that translate to the same CDR3. The chain is built from TRBV5-4 and TRBJ1-1; 8 bases are shared with TRBD1. After removal of 0 bases from V and 4 bases from J, the junction contained 2 bases not matched to a gene. Germline CDR1 reads SGHNT; CDR2 reads YYREEE (reference sequence). This CDR3 has 14 amino acids. The CDR3 region has the DNA TGTGCCAGCAGCTTGGGACAGGGGTTCACTGAAGCTTTCTTT. This sequence encodes CASSLGQGFTEAFF.

The chain joins TRBV30 to TRBJ2-1; 7 positions agree with TRBD2. V gave up 6 bases and J gave up 1 base; unmatched junction bases: 9. The CDR3 has 15 residues. Germline CDR1 reads GTSNPN; CDR2 reads SVGIG (reference sequence). The CDR3 nucleotides are TGTGCCTGTACGTTAGCGGGCGAATCCTACAATGAGCAGTTCTTC. Protein product: CACTLAGESYNEQFF.

This chain uses TRBV24-1 with TRBJ2-5, with 8 bases matching TRBD2. The CDR3 spans 16 residues. CDR1 and CDR2 (germline): KGHDR, SFDVKD. V was clipped by 0 bases and J by 5 bases; unmatched bases: 7. The DNA of the CDR3 is TGTGCCACCAGTGATTTGGTACGGGAGGGCCACGAGACCCAGTACTTC. Translating gives CATSDLVREGHETQYF.

This clone was counted only a few times. The chain uses TRBV24-1 and TRBJ1-1, with D possibly being TRBD1 (5 bases). The CDR3 has 14 amino acids. Trimming stripped 7 bases from V and 3 bases from J, with 14 bases between. Germline assignment: CDR1 KGHDR and CDR2 SFDVKD. In DNA form, the CDR3 reads TGTGCCACCAGGGAGGCAGGGATGGACACTGAAGCTTTCTTT. Protein sequence: CATREAGMDTEAFF.

The chain joins TRBV24-1 to TRBJ2-1; 15 bases align to TRBD2. CDR1 and CDR2 from the germline V gene are KGHDR and SFDVKD. V lost 9 bases and J lost 7; bases outside the gene matches: 6. CDR3 length: 15 amino acids. CDR3 DNA sequence: TGTGCCACCGGATGGACTAGCGGGAGGGTTAATGAGCAGTTCTTC. This codes for CATGWTSGRVNEQFF.

V and J are TRBV5-1 and TRBJ2-7; D is possibly TRBD2 (6 bases). Trimming pared 1 base from V and 4 bases from J, leaving 15 bases between. Germline V gene lookup returns CDR1 SGHRS and CDR2 YFSETQ. The CDR3 consists of 15 residues. CDR3 in DNA: TGCGCCAGCAGCTTGTGGTTAGCGGACCCTTACGAGCAGTACTTC. Protein sequence: CASSLWLADPYEQYF.

V is TRBV30 and J is TRBJ1-2; TRBD1 might be the D (5 bases). The germline V gene encodes CDR1 GTSNPN and CDR2 SVGIG (reference sequence). Deletions cut 1 base from V and 7 bases from J, with 7 bases between. The CDR3 is made up of 11 amino acids. CDR3 in DNA: TGTGCCTGGAGTGAAAGGGGTGGCTACACCTTC. Translating it yields CAWSERGGYTF.

The chain carries TRBV28 and TRBJ2-7, with TRBD1 matching 9 bases. This CDR3 region has 15 residues. The J segment lost 3 bases and the V segment lost 7 bases, leaving 10 bases of the junction unmatched. Germline V CDR1 and CDR2: MDHEN, SYDVKM. Here the CDR3 DNA reads TGTGCCAGCAAGCAACCGGGGACAGGGTACTACGAGCAGTACTTC. This translates into CASKQPGTGYYEQYF.

V usage is TRBV19 and J usage is TRBJ1-2, with D perhaps TRBD1 (6 bases). V was pared by 3 bases and J by 7 bases, with 12 bases between. Germline CDR1 reads LNHDA; CDR2 reads SQIVND (reference sequence). There are 13 residues in the CDR3. In DNA form, the CDR3 reads TGTGCCAGTAGTATTTCGGGGGGCTCTGGCTACACCTTC. This sequence encodes CASSISGGSGYTF.

The chain carries TRBV5-1 and TRBJ2-5; no firm D call. Germline V gene lookup returns CDR1 SGHRS and CDR2 YFSETQ. This CDR3 region has 11 residues. V lost 1 base to trimming and J lost 7 bases, with 5 bases between them. This CDR3 is CASSLSRTQYF. CDR3 DNA: TGCGCCAGCAGCTTGAGTCGGACCCAGTACTTC.

The chain couples TRBV30 to TRBJ1-4; D might be TRBD1 (6 bases). The CDR3 is made up of 14 amino acids. Per the germline V gene, CDR1 is GTSNPN and CDR2 is SVGIG (reference sequence). The V and J ends lost 1 base and 7 bases respectively, with 13 bases between them. CDR3: CAWSAGARGEKLFF. Written as DNA, the CDR3 is TGTGCCTGGAGTGCGGGGGCGCGTGGTGAAAAACTGTTTTTT.

This clone was counted between two and nine times. V gene TRBV27 combines with J gene TRBJ2-5; D may be TRBD1 or TRBD2 (5 bases each). In germline, CDR1 is MNHEY, CDR2 SMNVEV (reference sequence). The CDR3 totals 17 residues. V gave up 4 bases and J gave up 0 bases, with 18 bases separating them. The CDR3 DNA is TGTGCCAGCAGTTCACTCCTCGGGGCGGGCTACCAAGAGACCCAGTACTTC. This gives the protein CASSSLLGAGYQETQYF.